This T cell receptor (beta chain) was captured by sequencing in a study of human T cells and chemical hapten exposure. The CDR3 runs 13 residues. Germline CDR1 SQVTM, CDR2 ANQGSEA. Between the trimmed V and J ends, which lost 4 bases and 3 bases, there was a span of 12 bases. TCRdb reanalysed the RACE reads using MiXCR and keeps one entry per CDR3 protein. The sample records about 190,000 distinct CDR3 sequences, about 25% being singletons. Time point denoted: patch test 3, about 24 weeks after DPC sensitization. Treatment: therapeutic diphenylcyclopropenone sensitization with weekly scalp DPC. The specimen was whole blood, collected in connection with sensitization to the hapten diphenylcyclopropenone (DPC). The source is a woman aged 40 to 49 with alopecia areata. Some clones in this sample may be carry-over from other donors' samples. The chain has TRBV29-1 and TRBJ1-1; perhaps TRBD1 as D (6 bases). This CDR3 reads CSVVGQTHTEAFF. The DNA of the CDR3 is TGCAGCGTTGTAGGACAGACCCACACTGAAGCTTTCTTT.